This entry describes one TCR beta chain. The germline V gene has CDR1 SGHRS and CDR2 YFSETQ. This CDR3 is built from 16 residues. Germline trimming cut 0 bases from V and 4 bases from J; bases unmatched to any gene: 9. These data are taken from a study of blood T cell repertoires in COVID-19. Study summary: Acute-phase and convalescent COVID-19 samples originated in the United States, Italy and Spain. PBMCs, B-cell-depleted T cells, or T cells provided the cDNA or gDNA that made up the material.

Original handling: Counts of nucleated cells, estimated from reference gene primer amplification, were obtained. Here immunoSEQ multiplex PCR was the method, and the copy in TCRdb shows in-frame clones only, minus some. V, J and clone size are those of that table, while D and trimming were read from the DNA. The sample consists of about 160,000 clones, over 80% of them appearing once. The chain is built from TRBV5-1 and TRBJ2-5; 7 bases are shared with TRBD1. The receptor was derived from a woman of 80 years or more with active or convalescent COVID-19. The sequencing input was peripheral blood. The CDR3 nucleotides read TGCGCCAGCAGCTTGGGATCGGGACAGATGAGAGAGACCCAGTACTTC. It yields the protein CASSLGSGQMRETQYF. The complete variable domain, with remaining parts taken from reference TRBV5-1 and TRBJ2-5, reads KAGVTQTPRYLIKTRGQQVTLSCSPISGHRSVSWYQQTPGQGLQFLFEYFSETQRNKGNFPGRFSGRQFSNSRSEMNVSTLELGDSALYLCASSLGSGQMRETQYFGPGTRLLVL.